This TCR beta chain was observed in a study of somatic mutations in cytotoxic T cells in rheumatoid arthritis. The overall study: Among the T-cell populations stained with V beta antibodies, some were separated by flow sorting at nearly 100% purity, including V beta1+ cells whose TCRB was sequenced.

Germline V gene sequence: CDR1 MDHEN, CDR2 SYDVKM. The CDR3 runs to 15 residues. Trimming removed 8 bases from V and 0 bases from J, with 13 bases in between. Libraries were prepared by immunoSEQ multiplex PCR; TCRdb keeps only in-frame clonotypes and omits some of them. The profile shows roughly 11,000 clones, around 74% of them singletons. The chain has TRBV28 and TRBJ1-4; D call uncertain. The receptor's source is a woman aged 40 to 49 in good health. Sequencing input: CD8+ T cells sorted from blood. The CDR3: CASRDVRATNEKLFF. CDR3 in DNA: TGTGCCAGCCGAGACGTAAGGGCAACTAATGAAAAACTGTTTTTT.